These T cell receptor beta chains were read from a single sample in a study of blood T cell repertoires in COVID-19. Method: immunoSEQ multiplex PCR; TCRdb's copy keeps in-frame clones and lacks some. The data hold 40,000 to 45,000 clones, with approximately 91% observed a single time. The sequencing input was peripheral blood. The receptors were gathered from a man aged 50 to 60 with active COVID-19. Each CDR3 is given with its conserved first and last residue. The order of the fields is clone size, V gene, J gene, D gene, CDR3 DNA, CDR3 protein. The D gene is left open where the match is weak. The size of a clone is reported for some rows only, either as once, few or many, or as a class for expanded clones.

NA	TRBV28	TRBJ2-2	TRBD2	TGTGCCAGCAGTGGAGGCGGGGGGCGCTGGACCGGGGAGCTGTTTTTT	CASSGGGGRWTGELFF
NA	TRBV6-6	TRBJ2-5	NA	TGTGCCAGCAGTTACTCAGGGGTGGATTTGGAGACCCAGTACTTC	CASSYSGVDLETQYF
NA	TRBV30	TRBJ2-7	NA	TGTGCCTGGAGTGTAGGTCAGGGCTACGAGCAGTACTTC	CAWSVGQGYEQYF
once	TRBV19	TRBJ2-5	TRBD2	TGTGCCAGTAGTACTGCGACCCTGATAGCGGGAGAAGAGACCCAGTACTTC	CASSTATLIAGEETQYF
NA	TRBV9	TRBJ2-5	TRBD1	TGTGCCAGCAGCGCTCAGGGGGCGGCCCAGTACTTC	CASSAQGAAQYF
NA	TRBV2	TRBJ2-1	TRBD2	TGTGCCAGCACCGCAAGGACTAGCGGGCTCAATGAGCAGTTCTTC	CASTARTSGLNEQFF
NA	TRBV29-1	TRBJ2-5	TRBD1	TGCAGCGTCACCAACCGACAGGGCCAAGAGACCCAGTACTTC	CSVTNRQGQETQYF
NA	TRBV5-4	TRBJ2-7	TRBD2	TGTGCCAGCAGCTTCAAGGGACTAGCGGTCGAGCAGTACTTC	CASSFKGLAVEQYF
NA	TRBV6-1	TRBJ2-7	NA	TGTGCCAGCAGTGAGGGGAGTGTCCGGCAGCAGTACTTC	CASSEGSVRQQYF
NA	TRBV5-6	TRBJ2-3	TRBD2	TGTGCCAGCAGCTCCTCACTCTCCACTAGCGGGAGTGCAGATACGCAGTATTTT	CASSSSLSTSGSADTQYF
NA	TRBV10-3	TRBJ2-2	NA	TGTGCCGCAATAGGGAGTACGTACACCGGGGAGCTGTTTTTT	CAAIGSTYTGELFF
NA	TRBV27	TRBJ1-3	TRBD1	TGTGCCAGCAGTTTAGGACAGGGGGCTGGAAACACCATATATTTT	CASSLGQGAGNTIYF
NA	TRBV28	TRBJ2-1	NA	TGTGCCAGCAAAGACAGCTCCTACAATGAGCAGTTCTTC	CASKDSSYNEQFF
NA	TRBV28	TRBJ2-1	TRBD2	TGTGCCAGCAGCACTAGCGGAGATTACAATGAGCAGTTCTTC	CASSTSGDYNEQFF
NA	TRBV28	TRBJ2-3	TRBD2	TGTGCCAGCAGTTTAGGGGGGGGTACGCAGTATTTT	CASSLGGGTQYF
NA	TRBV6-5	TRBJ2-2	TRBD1	TGTGCCACTCTGGACAGGGGAGTCCCCGGGGAGCTGTTTTTT	CATLDRGVPGELFF
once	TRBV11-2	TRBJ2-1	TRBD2	TGTGCCAGCAGCTCCGGGGGGAACAATGAGCAGTTCTTC	CASSSGGNNEQFF
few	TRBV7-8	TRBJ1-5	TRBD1	TGTGCCAGCAGCCTGACAGGGAGCAATCAGCCCCAGCATTTT	CASSLTGSNQPQHF
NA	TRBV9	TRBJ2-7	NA	TGTGCCAGCAGCGTAGCTCCAGGGGTCACTTACGAGCAGTACTTC	CASSVAPGVTYEQYF
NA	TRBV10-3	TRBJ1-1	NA	TGTGCCATCGCGTCACTAGAGAACACTGAAGCTTTCTTT	CAIASLENTEAFF
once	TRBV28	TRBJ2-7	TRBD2	TGTGCCAGCACCTCTAGCGGCCTTCCACCCGAGCAGTACTTC	CASTSSGLPPEQYF
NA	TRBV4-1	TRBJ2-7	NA	TGCGCCAGCAGCCGCGGGACAGCCTTAACTCTTGTCGAGCAGTACTTC	CASSRGTALTLVEQYF
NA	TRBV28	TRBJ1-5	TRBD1	TGTGCCAGCGGACAGGGGGCCCAGCATTTT	CASGQGAQHF
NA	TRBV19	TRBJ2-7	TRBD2	TGTGCCAGTAGTTCCGGGACTAGCGGGAGTGTCTCCTACGAGCAGTACTTC	CASSSGTSGSVSYEQYF
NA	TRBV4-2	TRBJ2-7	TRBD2	TGTGCCAGCAGAGGGGCTAGCGGTCCCTACGAGCAGTACTTC	CASRGASGPYEQYF
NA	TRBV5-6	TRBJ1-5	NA	TGTGCCAGCAGCGCCGGGACACCGGATCAGCCCCAGCATTTT	CASSAGTPDQPQHF
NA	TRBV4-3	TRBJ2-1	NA	TGCGCCAGCAGCCCCCAGGGTCGGAATGAGCAGTTCTTC	CASSPQGRNEQFF